These 4 T cell receptor beta chains share one sample of origin, sequenced in a study of shared clonotypes between healthy human individuals. Generated by immunoSEQ multiplex PCR, the TCRdb table keeps only in-frame clones and is missing some. Of about 2 million clones listed, approximately 94% are singletons. Naive CD8 cells comprised CD45RO-negative, CCR7-positively selected cells, excluding terminally differentiated effector memory CD45RA+ cells. The sample was naive CD8+ T cells sorted from blood. The receptors come from a man between 18 and 35 years old in good health.

The chain links TRBV7-9 to TRBJ1-1; D remains ambiguous. Germline V gives CDR1 SEHNR, CDR2 FQNEAQ (reference sequence). The CDR3 loop spans 12 amino acids. With 5 bases removed from V and 6 bases from J, the gap between germline ends came to 10 bases. The CDR3, as DNA: TGTGCCAGCAGCCTAAATAGGCCTGAAGCTTTCTTT. It is translated as CASSLNRPEAFF.

Regarding this clone: One end of the junction is discordant with germline, which a read error may explain. V usage is TRBV19 and J usage is TRBJ2-7; D unclear. The V gene's germline CDR1 is LNHDA and CDR2 SQIVND (reference sequence). This CDR3 comprises 13 residues. CDR3 region: CASCITGSYEQYF. CDR3 sequence (DNA): TGTGCCAGTTGTATTACTGGTTCCTACGAGCAGTACTTC.

The chain uses TRBV11-2 and TRBJ2-1, with D unclear. Trimming took off 4 bases at V and 2 bases at J, with 9 bases between the two ends. CDR1 is SGHAT and CDR2 is FQNNGV in the germline V gene. This CDR3 has 14 residues. CDR3 coding DNA: TGTGCCAGCAGCTCCTACTTACCCTACAATGAGCAGTTCTTC. Encoded protein: CASSSYLPYNEQFF.

The J gene is TRBJ2-7, the V gene TRBV5-4; 9 bases are a match to TRBD1. The V gene end was trimmed by 7 bases and the J gene end by 6 bases; junction bases not matched to a gene: 11. CDR1 is SGHNT and CDR2 is YYREEE in the germline V gene (reference sequence). CDR3 length: 14 amino acids. The CDR3 protein is CASHYQDRGSEQYF. CDR3 sequence (DNA): TGTGCCAGCCACTATCAGGACAGGGGCAGCGAGCAGTACTTC.